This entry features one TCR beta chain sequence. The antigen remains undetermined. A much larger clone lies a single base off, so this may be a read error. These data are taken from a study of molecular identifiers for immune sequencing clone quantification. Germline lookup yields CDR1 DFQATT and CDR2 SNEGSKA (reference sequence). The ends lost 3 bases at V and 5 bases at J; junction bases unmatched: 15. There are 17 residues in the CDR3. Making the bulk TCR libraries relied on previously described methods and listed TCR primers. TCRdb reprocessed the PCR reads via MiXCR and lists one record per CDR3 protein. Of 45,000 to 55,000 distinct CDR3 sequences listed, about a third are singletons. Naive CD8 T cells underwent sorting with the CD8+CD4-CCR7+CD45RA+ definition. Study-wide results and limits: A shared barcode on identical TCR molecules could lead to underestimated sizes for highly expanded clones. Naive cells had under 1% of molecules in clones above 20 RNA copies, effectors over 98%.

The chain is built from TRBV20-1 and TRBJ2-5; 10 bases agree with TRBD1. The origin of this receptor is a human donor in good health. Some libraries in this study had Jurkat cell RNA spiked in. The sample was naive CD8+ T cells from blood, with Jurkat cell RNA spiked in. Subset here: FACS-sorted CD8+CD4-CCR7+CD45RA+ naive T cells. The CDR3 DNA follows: TGCAGTGCTAGCAGACGTTCGGGACAGGGGTATGGGGAGACCCAGTACTTC. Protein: CSASRRSGQGYGETQYF.